A selection of T cell receptor beta chains follows, all from one sample in a study of neurological immune-mediated disorders. TCRdb passed the 5' RACE reads through MiXCR, listing each CDR3 protein once. The data contain approximately 40,000 distinct CDR3 sequences, 10% of them singletons. The sequencing sample was made of PBMCs. These receptor sequences come from a woman aged 25 to 39 with HTLV-1-associated myelopathy (HAM/TSP). CDR3s leave out the opening cysteine and the closing phenylalanine or tryptophan. Clone size is shown for a subset of rows, as once, few, many or a class of expanded clone.

>TRBJ1-4|many|TRBV12-3/TRBV12-4|14
ASRETQGRSNEKLF
>TRBJ2-7|many|TRBV5-1|13
ASSLGARSVYEQY
>TRBJ1-1|many|TRBV3-1|10
ASSLRGTEAF
>TRBJ2-5|many|TRBV5-1|11
ASSLFWKETQY
>TRBJ2-7|many|TRBV5-1|11
ASSFGAAYEQY
>TRBJ2-2|many|TRBV20-1|14
SARDSTGTQTGELF
>TRBJ1-1|.|TRBV5-1|13
ASSLGVTGNTEAF
>TRBJ2-3|once|TRBV20-1|12
SARVGGAGDTQY
>TRBJ1-1|many|TRBV20-1|12
SASAQSPSLGAF
>TRBJ2-7|many|TRBV5-1|13
ASSQWTSGQGEQY
>TRBJ2-1|many|TRBV20-1|12
SGQGGQGYNEQF
>TRBJ2-1|many|TRBV6-5|13
ASSTARGRYNEQF
>TRBJ2-1|.|TRBV12-3/TRBV12-4|13
ASSLAGGSTNKQF
>TRBJ2-4|.|TRBV6-6|13
ASNLLGTTKNIQY
>TRBJ2-2|many|TRBV20-1|9
SARLGGELF
>TRBJ2-1|many|TRBV20-1|13
SARDSTTDHNEQF
>TRBJ1-1|many|TRBV20-1|13
SARVPGQVNTEAF
>TRBJ2-7|many|TRBV7-9|10
ASSLARTEQY
>TRBJ2-2|many|TRBV29-1|18
SVEAPLGQGELSNTGELF
>TRBJ2-3|.|TRBV12-3/TRBV12-4|14
VNSAQALGLTDTQY
>TRBJ2-5|many|TRBV5-1|13
ASSLFPPSEQTQY
>TRBJ2-3|few|TRBV7-2|13
ASSPRFPSTDTQY
>TRBJ2-1|medium-sized|TRBV20-1|11
SASGGSYNEQF
>TRBJ1-2|many|TRBV12-3/TRBV12-4|13
ASSSARGTNYGYT
>TRBJ2-1|few|TRBV2|16
ASSDGGTKKFSYNEQF
>TRBJ2-3|many|TRBV20-1|14
SATNRDRGIRDTQY
>TRBJ1-2|.|TRBV5-5|13
ARSLNSRDRYGYT
>TRBJ2-3|many|TRBV20-1|10
SAFDTWDTQY
>TRBJ2-7|many|TRBV5-1|13
ASSSGRQGLYEQY
>TRBJ2-7|many|TRBV20-1|10
SAGDRSYEQY
>TRBJ2-6|many|TRBV20-1|13
SARGTFSGANVLT
>TRBJ2-5|many|TRBV20-1|12
SARVGGGVETQY
>TRBJ1-1|many|TRBV7-9|12
ASSLERRNTEAF
>TRBJ2-7|many|TRBV5-1|14
ASSRMGGVPTDEQY
>TRBJ2-7|many|TRBV20-1|12
SARAPRGEGEQY
>TRBJ2-1|many|TRBV14|12
ASSQGDRYNEQF
>TRBJ2-7|many|TRBV11-2|10
ASSLNRDEQY
>TRBJ2-1|.|TRBV5-1|19
ASSFYICSARRTSGYNEQF